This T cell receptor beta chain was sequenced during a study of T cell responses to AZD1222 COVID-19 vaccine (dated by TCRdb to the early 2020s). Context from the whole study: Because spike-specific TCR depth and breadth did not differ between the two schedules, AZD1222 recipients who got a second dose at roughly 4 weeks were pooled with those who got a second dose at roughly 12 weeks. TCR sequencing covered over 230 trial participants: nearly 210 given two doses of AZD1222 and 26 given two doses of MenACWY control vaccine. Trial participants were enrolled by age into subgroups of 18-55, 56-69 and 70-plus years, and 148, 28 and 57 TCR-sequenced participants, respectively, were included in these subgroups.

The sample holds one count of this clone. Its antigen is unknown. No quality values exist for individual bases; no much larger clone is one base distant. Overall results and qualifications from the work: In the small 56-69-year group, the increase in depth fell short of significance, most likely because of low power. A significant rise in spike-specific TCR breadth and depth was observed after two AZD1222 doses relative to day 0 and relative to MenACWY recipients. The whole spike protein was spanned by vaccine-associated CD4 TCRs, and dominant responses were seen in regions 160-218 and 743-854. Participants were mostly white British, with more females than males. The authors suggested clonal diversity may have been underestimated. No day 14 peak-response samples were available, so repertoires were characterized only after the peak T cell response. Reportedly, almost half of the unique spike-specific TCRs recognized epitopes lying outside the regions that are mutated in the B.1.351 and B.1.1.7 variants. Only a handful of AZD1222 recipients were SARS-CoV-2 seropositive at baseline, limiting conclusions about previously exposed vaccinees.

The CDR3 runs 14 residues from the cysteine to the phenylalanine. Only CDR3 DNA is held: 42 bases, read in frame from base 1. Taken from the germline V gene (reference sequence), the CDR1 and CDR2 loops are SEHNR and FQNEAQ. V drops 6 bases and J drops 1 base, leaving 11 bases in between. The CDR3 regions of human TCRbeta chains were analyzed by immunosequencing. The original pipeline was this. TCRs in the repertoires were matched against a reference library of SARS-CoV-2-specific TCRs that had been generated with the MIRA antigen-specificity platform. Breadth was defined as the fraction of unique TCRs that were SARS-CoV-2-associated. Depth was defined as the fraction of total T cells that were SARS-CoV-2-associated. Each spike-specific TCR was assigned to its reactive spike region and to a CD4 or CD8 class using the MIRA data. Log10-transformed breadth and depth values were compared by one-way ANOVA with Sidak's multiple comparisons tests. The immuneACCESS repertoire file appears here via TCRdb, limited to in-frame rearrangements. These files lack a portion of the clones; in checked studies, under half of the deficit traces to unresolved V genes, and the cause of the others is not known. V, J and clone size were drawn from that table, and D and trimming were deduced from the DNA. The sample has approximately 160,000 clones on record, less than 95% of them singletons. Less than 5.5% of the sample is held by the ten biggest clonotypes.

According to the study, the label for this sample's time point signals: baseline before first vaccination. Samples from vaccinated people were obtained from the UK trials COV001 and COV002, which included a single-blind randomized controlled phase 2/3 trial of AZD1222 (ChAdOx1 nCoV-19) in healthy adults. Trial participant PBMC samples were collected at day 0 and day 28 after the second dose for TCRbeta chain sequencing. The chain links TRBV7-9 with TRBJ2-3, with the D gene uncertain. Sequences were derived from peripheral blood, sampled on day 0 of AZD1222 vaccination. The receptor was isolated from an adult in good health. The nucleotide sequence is TGTGCCAGCAGACCCCCCGTGCGCACAGATACGCAGTATTTT. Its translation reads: CASRPPVRTDTQYF.